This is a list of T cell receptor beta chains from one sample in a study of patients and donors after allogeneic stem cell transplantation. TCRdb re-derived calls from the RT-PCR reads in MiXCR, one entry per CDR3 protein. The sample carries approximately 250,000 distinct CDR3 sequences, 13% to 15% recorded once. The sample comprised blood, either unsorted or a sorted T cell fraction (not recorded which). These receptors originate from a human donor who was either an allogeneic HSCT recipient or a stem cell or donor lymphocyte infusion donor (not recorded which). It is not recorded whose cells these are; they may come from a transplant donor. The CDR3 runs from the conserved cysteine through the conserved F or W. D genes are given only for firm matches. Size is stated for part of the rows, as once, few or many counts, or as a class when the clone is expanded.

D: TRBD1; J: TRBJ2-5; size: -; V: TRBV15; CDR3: CATSKGTGGLQETQYF; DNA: TGTGCCACCAGCAAAGGGACAGGGGGCCTCCAAGAGACCCAGTACTTC
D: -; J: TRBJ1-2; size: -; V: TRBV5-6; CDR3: CASSLGRDRGGYTF; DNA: TGTGCCAGCAGCTTGGGCAGGGATCGAGGTGGCTACACCTTC
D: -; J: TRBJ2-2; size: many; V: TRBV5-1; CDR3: CASSLAVDTGELFF; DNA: TGCGCCAGCAGCTTGGCGGTGGACACCGGGGAGCTGTTTTTT
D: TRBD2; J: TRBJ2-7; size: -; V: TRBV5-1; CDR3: CASSLGDYPKLYF; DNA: TGCGCCAGCAGCTTGGGGGACTATCCTAAACTGTACTTC
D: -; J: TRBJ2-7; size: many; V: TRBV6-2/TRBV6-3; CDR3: CASSPRGYEQYF; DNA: TGTGCCAGCAGTCCCCGAGGGTACGAGCAGTACTTC
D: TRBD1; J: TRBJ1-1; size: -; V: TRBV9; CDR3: CASSVSPGGTTEAFF; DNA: TGTGCCAGCAGCGTAAGCCCAGGGGGAACCACTGAAGCTTTCTTT
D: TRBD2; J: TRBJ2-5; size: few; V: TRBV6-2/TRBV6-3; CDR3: CASSYGGTKETQYF; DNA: TGTGCCAGCAGTTATGGGGGGACTAAAGAGACCCAGTACTTC
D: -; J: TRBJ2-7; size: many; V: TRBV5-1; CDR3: CASSLSVSGDAYF; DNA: TGCGCCAGCAGCTTGAGTGTTTCGGGGGATGCGTACTTC
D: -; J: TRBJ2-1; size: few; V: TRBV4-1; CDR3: CASSPLNRHNEQFF; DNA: TGCGCCAGCAGCCCTCTTAACAGACACAATGAGCAGTTCTTC
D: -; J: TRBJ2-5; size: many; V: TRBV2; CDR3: CASTRGRETQYF; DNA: TGTGCCAGCACGAGGGGCCGGGAGACCCAGTACTTC
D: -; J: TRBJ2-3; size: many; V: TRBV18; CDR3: CASSPRSEGPDHTDTQYF; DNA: TGTGCCAGCTCACCACGTTCTGAAGGGCCCGATCACACAGATACGCAGTATTTT
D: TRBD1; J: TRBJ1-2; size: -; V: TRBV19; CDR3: CASSNRDRDGYTF; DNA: TGTGCCAGTAGTAACCGGGACAGGGACGGCTACACCTTC
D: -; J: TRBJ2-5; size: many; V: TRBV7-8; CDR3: CASSPLISQETQYF; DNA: TGTGCCAGCTCGCCCCTCATTAGCCAAGAGACCCAGTACTTC
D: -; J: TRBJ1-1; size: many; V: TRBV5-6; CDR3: CASSLAHGEAFF; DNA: TGTGCCAGCAGCTTGGCACACGGAGAAGCTTTCTTT
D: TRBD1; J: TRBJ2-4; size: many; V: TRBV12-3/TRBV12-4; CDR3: CASSPQGAWDIQYF; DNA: TGTGCCAGCAGTCCCCAGGGGGCCTGGGACATTCAGTACTTC
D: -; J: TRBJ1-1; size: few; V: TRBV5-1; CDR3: CASIGPEAGTEAFF; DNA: TGCGCCAGCATAGGCCCAGAGGCCGGCACTGAAGCTTTCTTT
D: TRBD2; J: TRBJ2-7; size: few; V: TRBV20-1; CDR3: CSARVITGTSGSTYYEQYF; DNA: TGCAGTGCTAGAGTAATCACCGGGACTAGCGGGAGCACATACTACGAGCAGTACTTC
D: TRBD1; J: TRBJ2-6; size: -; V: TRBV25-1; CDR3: CASSETGGPPWGANVLTF; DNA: TGTGCCAGCAGTGAAACAGGGGGCCCACCGTGGGGGGCCAACGTCCTGACTTTC
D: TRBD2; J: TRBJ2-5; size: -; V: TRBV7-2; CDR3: CASSLVSSSGGQETQYF; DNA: TGTGCCAGCAGCTTAGTATCAAGTAGCGGGGGTCAAGAGACCCAGTACTTC
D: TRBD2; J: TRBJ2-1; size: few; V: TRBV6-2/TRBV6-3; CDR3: CASRPVRGADNEQFF; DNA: TGTGCCAGCAGACCCGTGCGGGGGGCGGACAATGAGCAGTTCTTC
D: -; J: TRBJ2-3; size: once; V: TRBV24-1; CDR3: CATSDPSVQGLSWDTQYF; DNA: TGTGCCACCAGTGACCCTTCGGTACAAGGCCTATCCTGGGATACGCAGTATTTT
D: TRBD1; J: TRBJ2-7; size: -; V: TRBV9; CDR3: CASSVGPTGSEQYF; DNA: TGTGCCAGCAGCGTAGGACCGACAGGGTCCGAGCAGTACTTC
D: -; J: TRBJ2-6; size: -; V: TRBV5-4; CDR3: CASSFYSSGANVLTF; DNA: TGTGCCAGCAGCTTTTACAGCTCTGGGGCCAACGTCCTGACTTTC
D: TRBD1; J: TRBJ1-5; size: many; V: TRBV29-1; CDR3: CSVGFRTGPDQPQHF; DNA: TGCAGCGTTGGGTTTCGGACAGGGCCGGATCAGCCCCAGCATTTT
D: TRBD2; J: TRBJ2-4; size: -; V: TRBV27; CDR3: CASSFGGLAEFKNIQYF; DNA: TGTGCCAGCAGTTTTGGCGGACTAGCGGAATTCAAAAACATTCAGTACTTC
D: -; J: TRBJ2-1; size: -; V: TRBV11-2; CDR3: CASSIRWSYNEQFF; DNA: TGTGCCAGCAGCATTAGGTGGTCCTACAATGAGCAGTTCTTC
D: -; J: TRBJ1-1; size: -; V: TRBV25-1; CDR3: CASSYQGYGRSTEAFF; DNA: TGTGCCAGCAGTTACCAGGGATATGGAAGATCCACTGAAGCTTTCTTT
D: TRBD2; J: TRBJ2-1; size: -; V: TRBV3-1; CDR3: CASSQGLLAGASYNEQFF; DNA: TGTGCCAGCAGCCAAGGTCTACTAGCGGGAGCTAGTTACAATGAGCAGTTCTTC
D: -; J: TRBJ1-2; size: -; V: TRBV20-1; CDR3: CSARDRRQPYTF; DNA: TGCAGTGCTAGAGATAGGCGGCAGCCCTACACCTTC
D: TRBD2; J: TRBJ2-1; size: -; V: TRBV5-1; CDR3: CASSLVASGKSEQFF; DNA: TGCGCCAGCAGCTTGGTGGCTAGCGGGAAGAGTGAGCAGTTCTTC
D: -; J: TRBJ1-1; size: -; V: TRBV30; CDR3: CAERSNTEAFF; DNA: TGTGCCGAACGGTCGAACACTGAAGCTTTCTTT
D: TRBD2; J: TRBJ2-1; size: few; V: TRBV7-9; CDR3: CASSQTSGGLTKQFF; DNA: TGTGCCAGCAGCCAGACTAGCGGGGGGTTAACGAAGCAGTTCTTC
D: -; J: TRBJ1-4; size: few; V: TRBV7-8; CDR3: CASSPPGRGREKLFF; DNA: TGTGCCAGCAGCCCCCCGGGCAGGGGCAGAGAAAAACTGTTTTTT
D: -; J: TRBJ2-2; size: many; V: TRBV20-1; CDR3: CSAEGLRTGELFF; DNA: TGCAGTGCTGAGGGGTTGCGCACCGGGGAGCTGTTTTTT
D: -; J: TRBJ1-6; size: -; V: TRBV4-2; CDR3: CASSLGFAGMSSYNSPLHF; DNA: TGTGCCAGCAGCCTAGGATTTGCCGGGATGAGCTCCTATAATTCACCCCTCCACTTT
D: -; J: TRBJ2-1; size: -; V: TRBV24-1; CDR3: CASSSGLTGTSYNEQFF; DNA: TGTGCCTCCTCCTCGGGGTTAACCGGGACTTCCTACAATGAGCAGTTCTTC
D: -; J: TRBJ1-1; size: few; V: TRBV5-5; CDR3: CASSQPHRATEAFF; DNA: TGTGCCAGCAGCCAGCCCCACAGGGCCACTGAAGCTTTCTTT
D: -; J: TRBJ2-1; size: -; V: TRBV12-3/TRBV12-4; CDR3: CASSFRPGRGPSSYNEQFF; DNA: TGTGCCAGCAGTTTTCGCCCTGGGCGGGGGCCGAGCTCCTACAATGAGCAGTTCTTC
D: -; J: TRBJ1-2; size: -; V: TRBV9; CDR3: CASSAPANYGYTF; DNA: TGTGCCAGCAGCGCGCCAGCTAACTATGGCTACACCTTC
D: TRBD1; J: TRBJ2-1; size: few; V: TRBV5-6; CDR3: CASSLPRQGYEQFF; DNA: TGTGCCAGCAGCTTGCCGAGACAGGGTTATGAGCAGTTCTTC
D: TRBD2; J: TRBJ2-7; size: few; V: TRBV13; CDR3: CASSPGLAGVSYEQYF; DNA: TGTGCCAGCAGCCCGGGACTAGCGGGCGTCTCCTACGAGCAGTACTTC
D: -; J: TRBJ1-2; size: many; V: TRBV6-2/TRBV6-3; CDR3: CASRLRNYGYTF; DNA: TGTGCCAGCAGGCTCCGGAACTATGGCTACACCTTC
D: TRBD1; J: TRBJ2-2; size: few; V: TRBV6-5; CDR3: CASSFFGTGAAGELFF; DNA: TGTGCCAGCAGTTTCTTCGGGACAGGGGCGGCCGGGGAGCTGTTTTTT
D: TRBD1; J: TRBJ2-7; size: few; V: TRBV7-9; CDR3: CASSSNRGRSSYEQYF; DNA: TGTGCCAGCAGCTCGAACAGGGGTCGAAGCTCCTACGAGCAGTACTTC
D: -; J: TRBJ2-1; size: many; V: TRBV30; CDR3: CAWGGWGEGNEQFF; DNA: TGTGCCTGGGGGGGTTGGGGAGAAGGGAATGAGCAGTTCTTC
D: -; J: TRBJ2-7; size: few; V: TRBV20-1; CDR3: CSAPPSGQSYEQYF; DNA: TGCAGTGCCCCCCCGTCGGGCCAGTCCTACGAGCAGTACTTC
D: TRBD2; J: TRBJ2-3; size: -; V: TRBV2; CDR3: CASQIAGGPTDTQYF; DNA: TGTGCCAGCCAGATAGCGGGGGGCCCCACAGATACGCAGTATTTT
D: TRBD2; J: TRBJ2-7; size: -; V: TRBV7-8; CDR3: CASRLAGSIEQYF; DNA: TGTGCCAGCAGGCTAGCGGGGTCTATCGAGCAGTACTTC
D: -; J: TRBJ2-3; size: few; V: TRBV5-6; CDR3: CASRRGTFLGTDTQYF; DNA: TGTGCCAGCAGACGCGGGACATTTCTAGGCACAGATACGCAGTATTTT
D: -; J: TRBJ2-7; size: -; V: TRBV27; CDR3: CASKSGVGGGEQYF; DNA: TGTGCCAGCAAATCAGGGGTCGGAGGTGGCGAGCAGTACTTC
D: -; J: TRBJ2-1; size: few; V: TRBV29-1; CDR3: CSVEAVSGGFGGQFF; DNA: TGCAGCGTTGAAGCCGTCTCAGGGGGATTCGGGGGGCAGTTCTTC
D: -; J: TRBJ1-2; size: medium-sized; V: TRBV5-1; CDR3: CASSIGTPLVDGYTF; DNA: TGCGCCAGCAGCATCGGGACACCTCTAGTAGATGGCTACACCTTC